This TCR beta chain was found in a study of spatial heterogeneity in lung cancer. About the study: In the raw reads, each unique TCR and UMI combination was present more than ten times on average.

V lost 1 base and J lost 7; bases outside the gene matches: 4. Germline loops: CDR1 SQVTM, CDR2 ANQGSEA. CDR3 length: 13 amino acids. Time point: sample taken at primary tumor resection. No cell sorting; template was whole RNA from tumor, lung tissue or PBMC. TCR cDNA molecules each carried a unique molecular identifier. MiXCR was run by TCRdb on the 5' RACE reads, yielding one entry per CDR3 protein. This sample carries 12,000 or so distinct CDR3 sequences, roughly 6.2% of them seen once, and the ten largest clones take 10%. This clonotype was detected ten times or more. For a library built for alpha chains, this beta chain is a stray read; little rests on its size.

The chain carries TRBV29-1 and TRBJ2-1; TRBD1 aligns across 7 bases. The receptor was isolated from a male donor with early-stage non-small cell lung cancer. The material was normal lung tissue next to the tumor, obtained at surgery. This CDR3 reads CSVEGDSTNEQFF. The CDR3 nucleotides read TGCAGCGTTGAAGGGGACAGTACTAATGAGCAGTTCTTC.